The rows below give T cell receptor beta chains drawn from one sample of a study of T cell clones after liver transplantation. Sequencing was performed with immunoSEQ multiplex PCR; in TCRdb, only in-frame clones are kept and a portion is missing. The sample includes more than 65,000 clones, about four fifths of them seen just once. The source material was CD4+ T cells from blood, sampled 12 months after liver transplant. All receptors derive from a human patient who received a liver transplant. Some of the T cells might come from the graft donor. CDR3s include the opening cysteine and the closing phenylalanine or tryptophan. D genes are given only for firm matches. Not every row has a clone size; where given, it reads once, few, many or a size class.

clone_size: .
j_call: TRBJ2-1
v_call: TRBV10-1
d_call: .
cdr3_nt: TGCGCCAGCAGTGAGTCCGGGCCATACAATGAGCAGTTCTTC
cdr3_aa: CASSESGPYNEQFF

clone_size: .
j_call: TRBJ2-3
v_call: TRBV5-4
d_call: TRBD1
cdr3_nt: TGTGCCAGCAGCGACAGGGGTACAGATACGCAGTATTTT
cdr3_aa: CASSDRGTDTQYF

clone_size: .
j_call: TRBJ2-5
v_call: TRBV5-4
d_call: TRBD2
cdr3_nt: TGTGCCAGCAGCCGAGGCGGGGGCCAAGAGACCCAGTACTTC
cdr3_aa: CASSRGGGQETQYF

clone_size: .
j_call: TRBJ2-7
v_call: TRBV6-5
d_call: .
cdr3_nt: TGTGCCAGCAGTCTGGGGGGCGAATCCTACGAGCAGTACTTC
cdr3_aa: CASSLGGESYEQYF

clone_size: .
j_call: TRBJ1-1
v_call: TRBV7-2
d_call: .
cdr3_nt: TGTGCCAGCAGCCCCAGGGCGTCCGCTGAAGCTTTCTTT
cdr3_aa: CASSPRASAEAFF

clone_size: .
j_call: TRBJ2-5
v_call: TRBV4-1
d_call: TRBD2
cdr3_nt: TGCGCCAGCAGCCTGACTAGCGGGGGGAAGAAAGAGACCCAGTACTTC
cdr3_aa: CASSLTSGGKKETQYF

clone_size: .
j_call: TRBJ2-5
v_call: TRBV6-5
d_call: .
cdr3_nt: TGTGCCAGCAGTCGGGACCGCCTCGGGACCCAGTACTTC
cdr3_aa: CASSRDRLGTQYF

clone_size: .
j_call: TRBJ2-6
v_call: TRBV5-1
d_call: .
cdr3_nt: TGCGCCAGCAGCTTCAGGCCCTCTGGGGCCAACGTCCTGACTTTC
cdr3_aa: CASSFRPSGANVLTF

clone_size: .
j_call: TRBJ2-3
v_call: TRBV7-6
d_call: TRBD2
cdr3_nt: TGTGCCAGCAGCTTAGAACTACTAGCGGGAGTAGATACGCAGTATTTT
cdr3_aa: CASSLELLAGVDTQYF

clone_size: .
j_call: TRBJ1-5
v_call: TRBV4-1
d_call: .
cdr3_nt: TGCGCCAGCGGACGGACGGATAGCAATCAGCCCCAGCATTTT
cdr3_aa: CASGRTDSNQPQHF

clone_size: .
j_call: TRBJ2-5
v_call: TRBV30
d_call: .
cdr3_nt: TGTGCCTGGACTTTAGGAGAGACCCAGTACTTC
cdr3_aa: CAWTLGETQYF

clone_size: .
j_call: TRBJ2-1
v_call: TRBV11-2
d_call: TRBD2
cdr3_nt: TGTGCCAGCAGCTATAGCGGGGGCTACAATGAGCAGTTCTTC
cdr3_aa: CASSYSGGYNEQFF

clone_size: .
j_call: TRBJ2-1
v_call: TRBV7-2
d_call: TRBD1
cdr3_nt: TGTGCCAGCAGCTCCCGGACAGGGGGCGCGTGGAATGAGCAGTTCTTC
cdr3_aa: CASSSRTGGAWNEQFF

clone_size: .
j_call: TRBJ1-1
v_call: TRBV18
d_call: TRBD1
cdr3_nt: TGTGCCAGCTCACCACAAACAGGGGGCAGCGCTGAAGCTTTCTTT
cdr3_aa: CASSPQTGGSAEAFF

clone_size: .
j_call: TRBJ2-3
v_call: TRBV7-2
d_call: .
cdr3_nt: TGTGCCAGCAGCAACGGGTTAGCAGATACGCAGTATTTT
cdr3_aa: CASSNGLADTQYF

clone_size: .
j_call: TRBJ1-1
v_call: TRBV25-1
d_call: TRBD1
cdr3_nt: TGTGCCAGCAGTGAATCAGGGGGCGGCACTGAAGCTTTCTTT
cdr3_aa: CASSESGGGTEAFF

clone_size: .
j_call: TRBJ2-1
v_call: TRBV7-3
d_call: TRBD2
cdr3_nt: TGTGCCAGCAGCTTATGGGCTAGCGGAGGGAATGAGCAGTTCTTC
cdr3_aa: CASSLWASGGNEQFF

clone_size: .
j_call: TRBJ1-5
v_call: TRBV6-6
d_call: .
cdr3_nt: TGTGCCAGCAGTTACGGGAGACATAGCAATCAGCCCCAGCATTTT
cdr3_aa: CASSYGRHSNQPQHF

clone_size: .
j_call: TRBJ2-1
v_call: TRBV28
d_call: TRBD2
cdr3_nt: TGTGCCAGCAGTTTCACGGGACTAGCGGGAGGGGATGAGCAGTTCTTC
cdr3_aa: CASSFTGLAGGDEQFF

clone_size: .
j_call: TRBJ2-1
v_call: TRBV21-1
d_call: .
cdr3_nt: TGTGCCAGCAGCCCCTGGCCCAGGGGGTATGAGCAGTTCTTC
cdr3_aa: CASSPWPRGYEQFF

clone_size: .
j_call: TRBJ1-5
v_call: TRBV6-1
d_call: TRBD1
cdr3_nt: TGTGCCAGCAGTGCCCAAAGACAGGGTAACCAGCCCCAGCATTTT
cdr3_aa: CASSAQRQGNQPQHF

clone_size: once
j_call: TRBJ2-5
v_call: TRBV5-1
d_call: .
cdr3_nt: TGCGCCAGCAGAAGATCCGGACAAGAGACCCAGTACTTC
cdr3_aa: CASRRSGQETQYF